This T cell receptor beta chain stems from a study of blood T cells in healthy people across ages. Study results and caveats: In older individuals, TCR beta diversity per million T cells was lower, falling roughly linearly with age. The CMV status of each donor remained undetermined, and this could have confounded shifts in expanded clonotypes.

Primers used in a second PCR of roughly 7 to 11 cycles were a sample-barcoded 5' primer and a J-beta primer mix. TCRdb independently ran MiXCR on the 5' RACE reads; one entry per CDR3 protein. The data show 1,800,000 or so distinct CDR3 sequences, roughly two fifths seen once. Per the germline V gene, CDR1 is DFQATT and CDR2 is SNEGSKA (reference sequence). The CDR3 contains 16 residues. Trimming cost V 1 base and J 0 bases; bases outside gene matches: 6. About this clonotype itself: The antigen remains unidentified. This CDR3 fails to terminate in the conserved phenylalanine or tryptophan, so it likely reflects a read error.

The sequence came from a human donor in good health. Sequenced material: blood. V usage is TRBV20-1 and J usage is TRBJ2-1, with 7 bases lining up with TRBD2. The CDR3 sequence is CSARVAGSSSYNEQFC. The CDR3 bases are TGCAGTGCTAGAGTAGCGGGTTCGAGCTCCTACAATGAGCAGTTCTGC.